The 6 T cell receptor beta chains below all came from one sample that was sequenced in a study of blood T cell repertoires in COVID-19. Only in-frame clones appear in the TCRdb table, and some are missing; sequencing was by immunoSEQ multiplex PCR. This sample carries about 150,000 clones, about 90% of them seen once, and the ten largest clones take under 0.6%. The sample taken for sequencing was peripheral blood. These receptors were obtained from a man between 45 and 60 years old with acute or convalescent COVID-19.

The count of this clone is one. This chain links TRBV19 with TRBJ2-1; 9 nucleotides line up with TRBD2. Germline V lookup: CDR1 LNHDA, CDR2 SQIVND (reference sequence). The trim removed 3 bases at V and 0 bases at J, leaving 0 bases unmatched. There are 15 residues in the CDR3. This CDR3 reads CASSISGSSYNEQFF. The CDR3 nucleotides read TGTGCCAGTAGTATTAGCGGGAGCTCCTACAATGAGCAGTTCTTC.

The chain employs TRBV6-6 and TRBJ2-7; TRBD2 agrees at 7 bases. The CDR3 length is 16 residues. Germline CDR1 is MNHNY and CDR2 is SVGAGI (reference sequence). J was trimmed by 0 bases and V by 6 bases; bases with no gene match: 11. CDR3 residues: CASSPSGGEPSYEQYV. Here the CDR3 DNA reads TGTGCCAGCAGCCCCTCTGGGGGGGAACCCTCCTACGAGCAGTACGTC.

The genes are TRBV7-3 and TRBJ2-3; tentatively, D is TRBD2 (6 bases). The V end lost 0 bases, the J end lost 1 base, and 17 bases lay between the germline ends. The length of the CDR3 is 18 residues. Germline V CDR1 and CDR2: SGHTA, FQGTGA. The DNA for the CDR3 is TGTGCCAGCAGCTTAACGGGGGGACCGATTTTAGGCACAGATACGCAGTATTTT. Amino acid sequence: CASSLTGGPILGTDTQYF.

The rearrangement links TRBV11-3 to TRBJ2-5, with D maybe TRBD1 (5 bases). The V end lost 4 bases, the J end lost 11 bases, and 14 bases lay between the germline ends. There are 12 residues in the CDR3. CDR1 SGHNT and CDR2 YENEEA come from the germline V gene. CDR3 amino acids: CASSSDTGVQYF. In DNA form, the CDR3 reads TGTGCCAGCAGCTCCGATACAGGTGTGCAGTACTTC.

This chain links TRBV19 with TRBJ1-5; 7 nucleotides line up with TRBD1. J lost 4 bases, V lost 1 base, and 4 bases had no gene match. The CDR3 runs 15 residues. The germline CDR1 and CDR2 sequences are LNHDA and SQIVND (reference sequence). The CDR3 region is CASSIGQGGNQPQHF. CDR3 sequence (DNA): TGTGCCAGTAGTATAGGACAGGGAGGTAATCAGCCCCAGCATTTT.

The chain couples TRBV7-8 to TRBJ1-1, with 8 positions matching TRBD1. The germline V gene has CDR1 SGHVS and CDR2 FQNEAQ. The junction had 15 bases not matched to a gene; V was cut back by 1 base and J by 11 bases. The length of the CDR3 is 16 residues. The chain's CDR3 is CASSLGAGTGGNKAFF. The CDR3 DNA follows: TGTGCCAGCAGCTTAGGAGCCGGGACAGGAGGGAATAAGGCTTTCTTT.